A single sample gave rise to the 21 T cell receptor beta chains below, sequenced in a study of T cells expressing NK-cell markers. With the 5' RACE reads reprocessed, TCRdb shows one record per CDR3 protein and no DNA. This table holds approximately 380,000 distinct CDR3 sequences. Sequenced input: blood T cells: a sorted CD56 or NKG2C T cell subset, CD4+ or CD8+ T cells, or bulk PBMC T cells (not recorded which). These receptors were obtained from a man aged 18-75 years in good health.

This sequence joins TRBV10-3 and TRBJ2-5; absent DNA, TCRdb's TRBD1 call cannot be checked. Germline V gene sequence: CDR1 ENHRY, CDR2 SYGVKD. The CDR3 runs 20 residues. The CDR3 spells CATKSNGGTGRRTLQETQYF.

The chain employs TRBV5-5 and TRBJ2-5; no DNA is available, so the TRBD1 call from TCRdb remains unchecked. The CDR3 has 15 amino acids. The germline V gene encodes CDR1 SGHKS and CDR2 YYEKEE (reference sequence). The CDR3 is CASSTRGGRQETQYF.

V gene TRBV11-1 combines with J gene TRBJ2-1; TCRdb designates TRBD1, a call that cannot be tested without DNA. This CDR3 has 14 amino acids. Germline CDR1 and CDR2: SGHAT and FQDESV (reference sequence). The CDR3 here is CASSRKGRDNEQFF.

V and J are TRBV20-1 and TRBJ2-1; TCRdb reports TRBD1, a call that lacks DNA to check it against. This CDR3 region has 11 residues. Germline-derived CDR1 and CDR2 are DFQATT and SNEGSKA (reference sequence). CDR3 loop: CSAPYPQEQFF.

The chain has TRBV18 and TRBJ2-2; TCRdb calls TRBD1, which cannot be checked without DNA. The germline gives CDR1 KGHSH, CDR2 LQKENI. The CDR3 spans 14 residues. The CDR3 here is CASSPNRETGELFF.

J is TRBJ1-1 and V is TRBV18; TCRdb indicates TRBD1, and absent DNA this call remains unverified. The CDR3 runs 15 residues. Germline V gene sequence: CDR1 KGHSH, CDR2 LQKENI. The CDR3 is CASSPYRGRDTEAFF. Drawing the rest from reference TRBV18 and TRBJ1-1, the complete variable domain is NAGVMQNPRHLVRRRGQEARLRCSPMKGHSHVYWYRQLPEEGLKFMVYLQKENIIDESGMPKERFSAEFPKEGPSILRIQQVVRGDSAAYFCASSPYRGRDTEAFFGQGTRLTVV.

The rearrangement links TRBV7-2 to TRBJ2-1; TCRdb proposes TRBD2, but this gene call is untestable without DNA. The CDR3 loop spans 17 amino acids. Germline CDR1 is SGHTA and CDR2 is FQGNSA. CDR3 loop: CASSPTSGGYLGNEQFF.

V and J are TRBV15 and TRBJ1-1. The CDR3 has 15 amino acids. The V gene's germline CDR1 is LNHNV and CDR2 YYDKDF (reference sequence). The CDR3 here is CATSRETAVWTEAFF.

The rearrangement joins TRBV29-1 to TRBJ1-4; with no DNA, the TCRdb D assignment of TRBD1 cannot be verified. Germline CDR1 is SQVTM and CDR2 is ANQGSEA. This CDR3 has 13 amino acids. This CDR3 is CSAGTGVYEKLFF.

CDR3 amino acids: CASSFVGGGANEQFF. The chain combines TRBV12-3 or TRBV12-4 with TRBJ2-1; there is no DNA to check the TCRdb D call of TRBD2. This CDR3 region has 15 residues.

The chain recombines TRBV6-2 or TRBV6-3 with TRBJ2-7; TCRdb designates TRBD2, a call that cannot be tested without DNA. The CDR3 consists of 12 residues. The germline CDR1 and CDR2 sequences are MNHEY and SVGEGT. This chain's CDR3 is CASSQGLVRQYF.

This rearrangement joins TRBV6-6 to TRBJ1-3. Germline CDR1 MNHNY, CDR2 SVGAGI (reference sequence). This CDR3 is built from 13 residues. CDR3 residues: CASIGGVGNTIYF.

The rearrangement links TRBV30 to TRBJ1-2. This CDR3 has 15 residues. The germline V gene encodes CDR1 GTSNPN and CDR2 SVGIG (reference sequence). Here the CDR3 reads CAWSDKGGEGYGYTF.

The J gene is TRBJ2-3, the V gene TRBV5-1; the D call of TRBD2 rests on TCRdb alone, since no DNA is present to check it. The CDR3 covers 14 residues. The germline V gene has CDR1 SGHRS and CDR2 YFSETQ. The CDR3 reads CASMWAGGTDTQYF.

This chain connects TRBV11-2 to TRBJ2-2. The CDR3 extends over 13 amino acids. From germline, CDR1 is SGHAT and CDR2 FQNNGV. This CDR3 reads CASSSLVTGELFF.

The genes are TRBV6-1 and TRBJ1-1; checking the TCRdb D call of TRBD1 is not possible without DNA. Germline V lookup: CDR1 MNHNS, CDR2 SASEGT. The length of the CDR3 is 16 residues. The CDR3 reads CASSALGTGLNTEAFF.

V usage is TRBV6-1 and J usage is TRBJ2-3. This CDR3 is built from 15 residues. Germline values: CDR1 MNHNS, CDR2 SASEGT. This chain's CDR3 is CASSEDATSTDTQYF.

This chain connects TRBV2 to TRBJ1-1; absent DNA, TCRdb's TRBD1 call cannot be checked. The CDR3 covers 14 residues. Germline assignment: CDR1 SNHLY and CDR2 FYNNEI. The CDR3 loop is CASSVRDTNTEAFF.

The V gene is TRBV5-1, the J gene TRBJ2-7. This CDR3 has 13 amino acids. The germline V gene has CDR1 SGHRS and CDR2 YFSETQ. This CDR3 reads CASSGNISTEQYF.

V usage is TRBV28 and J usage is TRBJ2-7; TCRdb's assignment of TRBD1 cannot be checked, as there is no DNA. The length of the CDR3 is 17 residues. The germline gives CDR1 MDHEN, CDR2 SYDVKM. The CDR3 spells CASRADLGEERPYEQYF.

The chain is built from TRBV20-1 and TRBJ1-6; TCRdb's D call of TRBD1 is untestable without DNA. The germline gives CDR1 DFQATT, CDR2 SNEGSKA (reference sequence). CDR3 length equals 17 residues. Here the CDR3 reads CSASDVKTGIYNSPLHF.